These 15 T cell receptor beta chains were sequenced from one sample in a study of blood T cell repertoires in COVID-19. Sequenced by immunoSEQ multiplex PCR; TCRdb stores in-frame clones only, minus some. This sample has around 120,000 clones, with approximately 87% found just once. The material sequenced was peripheral blood. Receptors were obtained from a man aged 65 to 79 who had recovered from COVID-19.

The chain joins TRBV28 to TRBJ2-1, with D possibly being TRBD1 (6 bases). V was trimmed by 3 bases and J by 0 bases, leaving 18 bases between them. CDR1 and CDR2 from the germline V gene are MDHEN and SYDVKM. The CDR3 is 18 amino acids. CDR3 loop: CASSFQGPRQSSYNEQFF. DNA for the CDR3: TGTGCCAGCAGTTTTCAGGGGCCGAGACAGAGCTCCTACAATGAGCAGTTCTTC.

The chain employs TRBV6-5 and TRBJ2-1, with 8 bases fitting TRBD2. V lost 4 bases and J lost 4; bases outside the gene matches: 9. The germline V gene encodes CDR1 MNHEY and CDR2 SVGAGI. The CDR3 sequence is 16 residues long. CDR3 residues: CASSLTGTRLYNEQFF. For the CDR3, the DNA is TGTGCCAGCAGTTTGACGGGGACTAGGCTGTACAATGAGCAGTTCTTC.

J is TRBJ2-2 and V is TRBV6-2 or TRBV6-3; D is unresolved. The CDR3 is 14 amino acids. Looked up from germline, CDR1 is MNHEY and CDR2 is SVGEGT. With 4 bases removed from V and 1 base from J, the gap between germline ends came to 7 bases. This chain's CDR3 is CASSSQMNTGELFF. The CDR3 nucleotides are TGTGCCAGCAGTTCCCAGATGAACACCGGGGAGCTGTTTTTT.

The DNA for the CDR3 is TGTGCCACCAGCATAACGCGGGGGGGCGTCAACAATGAGCAGTTCTTC. Translating it yields CATSITRGGVNNEQFF. The chain is built from TRBV15 and TRBJ2-1; 9 bases line up with TRBD2. The germline V gene encodes CDR1 LNHNV and CDR2 YYDKDF (reference sequence). The CDR3 contains 16 residues. The J segment lost 5 bases and the V segment lost 4 bases, leaving 9 bases of the junction unmatched.

V and J are TRBV19 and TRBJ2-1; 9 nucleotides align to TRBD2. Germline values: CDR1 LNHDA, CDR2 SQIVND (reference sequence). After removal of 2 bases from V and 10 bases from J, the junction contained 9 bases not matched to a gene. The CDR3 consists of 15 residues. The CDR3, as DNA: TGTGCCAGTAGTATACATGCGGGAGGGGCAGGCGAGCAGTTCTTC. Its translation: CASSIHAGGAGEQFF.

The chain couples TRBV10-3 to TRBJ2-3; 11 positions agree with TRBD2. CDR1 and CDR2 (germline): ENHRY, SYGVKD. The CDR3 has 14 residues. V lost 6 bases and J lost 2; bases outside the gene matches: 1. CDR3 coding DNA: TGTGCCATCAGGGGACTAGCGGTCACAGATACGCAGTATTTT. This encodes CAIRGLAVTDTQYF.

The chain combines TRBV4-2 with TRBJ2-3, with a weak D call TRBD2 (6 bases). Trimming took off 7 bases at V and 1 base at J, with 15 bases between the two ends. Per the germline V gene, CDR1 is LGHNA and CDR2 is YNFKEQ. CDR3 size: 15 residues. The CDR3 coding sequence is TGTGCCAGCACCCCCGGGGCTAGCGGCACAGATACGCAGTATTTT. This translates into CASTPGASGTDTQYF.

The CDR3 DNA reads as TGTGCCAGCAGTGAAGAGGTAGCGGGAGAAACCGGGGAGCTGTTTTTT. It specifies CASSEEVAGETGELFF. This chain links TRBV2 with TRBJ2-2; TRBD2 matches at 9 bases. The CDR3 has 16 amino acids. CDR1 and CDR2 from the germline V gene are SNHLY and FYNNEI. V trimming: 1 base; J trimming: 5 bases; junction bases outside the gene matches: 5.

The chain uses TRBV24-1 and TRBJ2-2, with 7 positions matching TRBD2. Germline CDR1 and CDR2: KGHDR and SFDVKD. V lost 7 bases, J lost 3 bases, and 4 bases stayed unmatched. CDR3 length: 14 amino acids. Here the CDR3 reads CATRPSGYTGELFF. As DNA, the CDR3 is TGTGCCACCAGGCCTAGCGGATACACCGGGGAGCTGTTTTTT.

The rearrangement joins TRBV10-3 to TRBJ2-1; 9 bases are a match to TRBD2. Germline V lookup: CDR1 ENHRY, CDR2 SYGVKD. V trimming: 9 bases; J trimming: 5 bases; junction bases outside the gene matches: 5. This CDR3 is 13 amino acids long. CDR3 residues: CAISLAGNNEQFF. CDR3 bases: TGTGCCATTTCACTAGCGGGTAACAATGAGCAGTTCTTC.

The chain has TRBV5-1 and TRBJ2-6; a possible D gene is TRBD1 (6 bases). The V end was cut by 4 bases, the J end by 2 bases, with 13 bases between. Germline-derived CDR1 and CDR2 are SGHRS and YFSETQ. This CDR3 has 16 amino acids. This CDR3 reads CASSKLQGPGANVLTF. CDR3 nucleotide sequence: TGCGCCAGCAGCAAACTACAGGGCCCTGGGGCCAACGTCCTGACTTTC.

The V gene is TRBV7-9, the J gene TRBJ2-1; 10 bases fit TRBD2. The CDR3 extends over 15 amino acids. The V gene end was trimmed by 3 bases and the J gene end by 6 bases; junction bases not matched to a gene: 5. CDR1 is SEHNR and CDR2 is FQNEAQ in the germline V gene (reference sequence). The CDR3 DNA is TGTGCCAGCAGCTTGGGGGCTAGCGGGAGCAATGAGCAGTTCTTC. This gives the protein CASSLGASGSNEQFF.

This chain uses TRBV18 with TRBJ1-3; 8 nucleotides align to TRBD1. V was pared by 3 bases and J by 2 bases, with 3 bases of the junction left unmatched. CDR3 size: 15 residues. Per germline, CDR1 KGHSH and CDR2 LQKENI. The CDR3 coding sequence is TGTGCCAGCTCACCCCGGACAGGGACTGGAAACACCATATATTTT. The encoded protein is CASSPRTGTGNTIYF.

The chain joins TRBV9 to TRBJ2-3, with 11 bases fitting TRBD2. The junction had 7 bases not matched to a gene; V was cut back by 7 bases and J by 3 bases. CDR1 and CDR2 (germline): SGDLS, YYNGEE. The CDR3 extends over 15 amino acids. The CDR3 DNA reads as TGTGCCAGCGGAATACTAGCGGGAGAAACAGATACGCAGTATTTT. Amino acids: CASGILAGETDTQYF. The whole variable domain, filled in from reference TRBV9 and TRBJ2-3, reads DSGVTQTPKHLITATGQRVTLRCSPRSGDLSVYWYQQSLDQGLQFLIQYYNGEERAKGNILERFSAQQFPDLHSELNLSSLELGDSALYFCASGILAGETDTQYFGPGTRLTVL.

The genes are TRBV5-1 and TRBJ2-7; unclear D gene. Germline loops: CDR1 SGHRS, CDR2 YFSETQ. The CDR3 spans 14 residues. Trimming removed 4 bases at V and 0 bases at J, with 11 bases between. CDR3 residues: CASSSLPSSYEQYF. For the CDR3, the DNA is TGCGCCAGCAGCAGCCTTCCCTCCTCCTACGAGCAGTACTTC.